The present T cell receptor beta chain was sequenced within a study of T cells after yellow fever vaccination (dated by TCRdb to about 2019). Background on the whole study: The SMART-Seq v4 Ultra Low Input RNA kit was used to prepare libraries from fractions with low cell numbers. To follow T-cell clones before and after primary and booster YFV17D yellow fever vaccination, bulk TCR alpha and beta repertoires were sequenced over time. Two healthy male donors, one aged 18 to 30 and one aged 30 to 39 years, were included in the cohort. Blood samples were taken at several timepoints before and after primary and secondary immunization, and bulk PBMC replicates and cell subsets were isolated.

Comment on this clonotype: What this receptor recognizes is not known. No base quality information exists; no much larger clone differs at one position.

These reads were obtained on an Illumina NovaSeq 6000. TCR cDNA was made using 5'RACE template switching, a step that added a universal primer site and unique molecular identifiers. Priming of cDNA synthesis was performed from both the TCR alpha and TCR beta constant segments. Library amplification involved two PCR steps, and the second step added sample barcodes and sequencing adapters. Libraries were sequenced on Illumina HiSeq 2500 (2x100 bp) or NovaSeq (2x150 bp). Regarding the original processing steps: Demultiplexing of reads and collapsing into UMI consensus sequences were performed with MIGEC, and V(D)J alignment was carried out with MiXCR. Vaccine-responding clonotypes were defined with edgeR using replicate PBMC samples, requiring FDR below 0.01 and a log2 fold change above 5 up to day 15. Each bulk clonotype received a CD4 or CD8 identity based on whether the sequenced CD4 or CD8 repertoire contained that clonotype at higher abundance. The public reads were reprocessed in TCRdb via fastp at Q25 and MiXCR, keeping in-frame beta chains. For every CDR3 protein sequence, its rows merge into one entry that carries the most common genes and DNA. TCRdb's processing, not the authors', yielded these V and J calls. The sample has 100,000 to 150,000 distinct CDR3 sequences on record, 7.5% to 10% of them singletons. The ten largest account for less than 40% of the sample.

The CDR3 contains 15 residues, cysteine and phenylalanine counted. The CDR3 DNA has 45 bases and is translated from base 1. V loses 4 bases at its end and J loses 3 bases; junction bases beyond the gene matches: 7. CDR1 and CDR2 were assigned from the germline V gene (reference sequence) as SGHNT and YYREEE. Per the publication, the treatment or condition label means: live attenuated yellow fever vaccine strain. PBMCs were isolated from peripheral blood using a standard Ficoll-Paque protocol. Dynabeads CD4 and CD8 positive selection kits were used to isolate the CD4 and CD8 T-cell fractions. TriZol was used to extract RNA from bulk PBMCs, from CD4 and CD8 fractions, and from dextramer-positive and dextramer-negative fractions. On the study overall, not on this receptor specifically: The secondary T-cell response was weaker than the primary response but faster, peaking on day 5 instead of day 15. A small share of clonotypes was detected in both CD4 and CD8 compartments, with the overlap likely arising from convergent recombination. Only a couple of donors were included in the study, so the extent to which the findings can be generalized is limited. Most clones expanded after primary vaccination (almost 97% of CD4 and about 85% of CD8) were re-detected after the booster, suggesting that broad memory maintenance occurred. Because abundant contaminating clonotypes from the bulk population could be contained in FACS-sorted repertoires, computational filtering was required.

The chain couples TRBV5-4 to TRBJ2-1, and 7 junction bases match TRBD1. The clonotype originates from a man between 18 and 29 years old who received the YFV17D yellow fever vaccine. The specimen was CD8+ T cells sorted from PBMCs, collected on the day of the yellow fever booster vaccination. In nucleotide form, the sequence is TGTGCCAGCAGCCCACCAGGGGACAGCTACAATGAGCAGTTCTTC. The encoded protein is CASSPPGDSYNEQFF.